Each of the 7 T cell receptor beta chains below was sequenced from the same sample in a study of spatial heterogeneity in lung cancer. TCRdb reprocessed the 5' RACE reads via MiXCR and lists one record per CDR3 protein. The sample includes 5,000 to 6,500 distinct CDR3 sequences, roughly 4% of them seen just once. General study findings and limits: In tumors, expanded intratumoral alpha and beta TCR counts tracked mutation counts.

The antigens these receptors bind are not known. Documented time point: sample taken at primary tumor resection. The material sequenced was lung tumor tissue, taken at surgery. Receptors originate from a female donor with early-stage non-small cell lung cancer.

By its share, this clonotype is medium-sized. The genes are TRBV6-1 and TRBJ1-2; weak D call: TRBD1 (6 bases). Germline-derived CDR1 and CDR2 are MNHNS and SASEGT. With 7 bases removed from V and 8 bases from J, the gap between germline ends came to 17 bases. The CDR3 contains 13 residues. The CDR3 DNA follows: TGTGCCAGCACTCCAAGACAGGAGAGAGGCTACACCTTC. Amino acids: CASTPRQERGYTF.

This clonotype occurred many times. This rearrangement joins TRBV2 to TRBJ2-1; 10 bases are a match to TRBD1. The CDR3 totals 15 residues. Trimming removed 5 bases from V and 3 bases from J; junction bases left unmatched: 4. Germline V gene sequence: CDR1 SNHLY, CDR2 FYNNEI. The CDR3 reads CASSPRTGGYNEQFF. For the CDR3, the DNA is TGTGCCAGCAGTCCGCGGACAGGGGGCTACAATGAGCAGTTCTTC.

Ten or more counts support this clonotype. This rearrangement joins TRBV6-5 to TRBJ2-1, with no clear D. Germline CDR1 reads MNHEY; CDR2 reads SVGAGI. V gave up 2 bases and J gave up 7 bases, with 9 bases separating them. This CDR3 has 13 amino acids. CDR3 residues: CASSYNEVNEQFF. In DNA form, the CDR3 reads TGTGCCAGCAGTTACAACGAAGTGAATGAGCAGTTCTTC.

Ten or more counts support this clonotype. The chain employs TRBV11-2 and TRBJ2-3; 7 positions agree with TRBD1. V lost 5 bases and J lost 2; bases outside the gene matches: 10. Per the germline V gene, CDR1 is SGHAT and CDR2 is FQNNGV. The CDR3 has 16 residues. The CDR3 spells CASSRTGVPYTDTQYF. The CDR3, as DNA: TGTGCCAGCAGCCGAACAGGGGTCCCTTACACAGATACGCAGTATTTT.

This clonotype is labeled as medium-sized. The rearrangement links TRBV7-2 to TRBJ2-5; no reliable D call. V lost 4 bases, J lost 5 bases, and 11 bases lay in between. The V gene's germline CDR1 is SGHTA and CDR2 FQGNSA. The CDR3 totals 13 residues. This CDR3 is CASSYTGPETQYF. CDR3 DNA sequence: TGTGCCAGCAGCTACACCGGGCCGGAGACCCAGTACTTC.

This clonotype was found many times. The chain combines TRBV28 with TRBJ2-3, with 8 bases that match TRBD2. This CDR3 contains 14 residues. Germline trimming cut 6 bases from V and 4 bases from J; bases unmatched to any gene: 6. Germline lookup yields CDR1 MDHEN and CDR2 SYDVKM. CDR3 loop: CASRSGSAADTQYF. The CDR3 DNA sequence: TGTGCCAGCAGGAGCGGGAGCGCGGCAGATACGCAGTATTTT.

This clonotype was picked up a small number of times. V gene TRBV19 combines with J gene TRBJ2-1; D might be TRBD1 (5 bases). V gave up 5 bases and J gave up 2 bases, with 10 bases separating them. The CDR3 spans 14 residues. From germline, CDR1 is LNHDA and CDR2 SQIVND (reference sequence). The CDR3 is CASSETDTYNEQFF. CDR3 bases: TGTGCCAGTAGTGAGACAGATACCTACAATGAGCAGTTCTTC.